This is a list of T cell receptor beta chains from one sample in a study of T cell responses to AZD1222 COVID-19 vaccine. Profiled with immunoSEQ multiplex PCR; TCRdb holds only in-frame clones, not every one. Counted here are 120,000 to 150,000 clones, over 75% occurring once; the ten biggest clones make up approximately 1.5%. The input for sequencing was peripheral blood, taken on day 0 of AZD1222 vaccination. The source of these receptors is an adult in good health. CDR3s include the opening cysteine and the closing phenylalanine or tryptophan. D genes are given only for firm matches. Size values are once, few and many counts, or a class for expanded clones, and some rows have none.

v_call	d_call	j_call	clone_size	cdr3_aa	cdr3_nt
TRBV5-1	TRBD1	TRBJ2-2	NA	CASSRTGLNAGELFF	TGCGCCAGCAGCCGGACAGGGTTAAACGCCGGGGAGCTGTTTTTT
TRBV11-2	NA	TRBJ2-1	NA	CANSGTKYNEQFF	TGTGCAAACTCCGGGACAAAGTACAATGAGCAGTTCTTC
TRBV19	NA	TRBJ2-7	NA	CASGGGSSYEQYF	TGTGCCAGCGGGGGAGGATCATCCTACGAGCAGTACTTC
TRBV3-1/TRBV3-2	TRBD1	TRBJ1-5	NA	CASSQQGGQPQHF	TGTGCCAGCAGCCAACAGGGGGGACAGCCCCAGCATTTT
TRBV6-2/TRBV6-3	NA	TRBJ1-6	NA	CASSYPQGSSYNSPLHF	TGTGCCAGCAGTTACCCGCAAGGGAGCTCCTATAATTCACCCCTCCACTTT
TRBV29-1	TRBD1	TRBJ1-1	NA	CSASRDRDTEAFF	TGCAGCGCCTCCCGGGACAGGGACACTGAAGCTTTCTTT
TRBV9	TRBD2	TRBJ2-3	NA	CASSPWIAGEVDTQYF	TGTGCCAGCAGCCCCTGGATAGCGGGGGAAGTGGATACGCAGTATTTT
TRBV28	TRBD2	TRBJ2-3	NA	CASSLWAAAAGSVRDTQYF	TGTGCCAGCAGTTTATGGGCAGCTGCAGCGGGATCTGTACGAGATACGCAGTATTTT
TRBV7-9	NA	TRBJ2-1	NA	CASSFPHALTSYNEQFF	TGTGCCAGCAGCTTCCCCCACGCGTTGACCTCCTACAATGAGCAGTTCTTC
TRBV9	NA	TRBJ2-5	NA	CASSAGTLYQETQYF	TGTGCCAGCAGCGCCGGGACACTCTACCAAGAGACCCAGTACTTC
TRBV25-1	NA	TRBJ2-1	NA	CASSEGQGGREQFF	TGTGCCAGCAGTGAGGGGCAGGGGGGACGAGAGCAGTTCTTC
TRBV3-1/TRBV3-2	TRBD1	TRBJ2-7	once	CASSQAGGYEQYF	TGTGCCAGCAGCCAAGCAGGGGGCTACGAGCAGTACTTC
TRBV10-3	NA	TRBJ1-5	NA	CAISGERRSTSNQPQHF	TGTGCCATCAGTGGCGAACGGCGCAGTACTAGCAATCAGCCCCAGCATTTT
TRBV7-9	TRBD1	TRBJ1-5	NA	CASSLDRGNQPQHF	TGTGCCAGCAGCTTAGACAGGGGAAATCAGCCCCAGCATTTT
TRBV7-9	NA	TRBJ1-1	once	CASSRRPWDTEAFF	TGTGCCAGCAGCCGTAGACCCTGGGACACTGAAGCTTTCTTT
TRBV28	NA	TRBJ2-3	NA	CASSLFGGHNTQYF	TGTGCCAGCAGTTTATTCGGGGGTCACAATACGCAGTATTTT
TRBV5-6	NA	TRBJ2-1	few	CASSPTGLPNEQFF	TGTGCCAGCAGCCCGACGGGTCTGCCCAATGAGCAGTTCTTC
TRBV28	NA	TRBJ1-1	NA	CASRGGTGLPEAFF	TGTGCCAGCAGAGGGGGAACAGGGCTCCCTGAAGCTTTCTTT
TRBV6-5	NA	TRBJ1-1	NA	CASSPRSLPWAEAFF	TGTGCCAGCAGCCCACGAAGCCTTCCCTGGGCTGAAGCTTTCTTT
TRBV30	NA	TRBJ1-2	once	CAWSSRTPAGYGYTF	TGTGCCTGGAGTTCGAGGACCCCGGCTGGCTATGGCTACACCTTC
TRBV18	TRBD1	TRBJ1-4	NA	CASSPPGQGVEKLFF	TGTGCCAGCTCACCACCGGGACAGGGCGTTGAAAAACTGTTTTTT
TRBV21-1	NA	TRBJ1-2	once	CASSKRGPDYYGYTF	TGTGCCAGCAGCAAAAGGGGACCCGATTACTATGGCTACACCTTC
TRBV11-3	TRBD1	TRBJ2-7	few	CASSLGDRGYEQYF	TGTGCCAGCAGCTTAGGGGACAGGGGCTACGAGCAGTACTTC
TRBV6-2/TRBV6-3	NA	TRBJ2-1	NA	CASSYSIRVRQYHDEQFF	TGTGCCAGCAGTTACTCGATACGGGTGAGACAGTATCACGATGAGCAGTTCTTC
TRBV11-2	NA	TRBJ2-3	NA	CASSRRSARTDTQYF	TGTGCCAGCAGCCGAAGGAGCGCCCGCACAGATACGCAGTATTTT
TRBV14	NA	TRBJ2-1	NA	CASSQVGGGMNEQFF	TGTGCCAGCAGCCAAGTGGGTGGGGGGATGAATGAGCAGTTCTTC
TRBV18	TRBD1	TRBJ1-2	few	CASSHGTGDNYGYTF	TGTGCCAGCTCACACGGGACAGGGGATAACTATGGCTACACCTTC
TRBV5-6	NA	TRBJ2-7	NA	CASSLEGLGSYEQYF	TGTGCCAGCAGCTTGGAGGGCTTAGGTTCCTACGAGCAGTACTTC
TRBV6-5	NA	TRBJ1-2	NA	CASSARGPYYGYTF	TGTGCCAGCAGCGCGCGGGGGCCCTACTATGGCTACACCTTC
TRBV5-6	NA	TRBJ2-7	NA	CASSLALAIEQYF	TGTGCCAGCAGCTTAGCGCTGGCGATCGAGCAGTACTTC
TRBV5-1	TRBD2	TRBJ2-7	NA	CASSQGLAGGGHEQYF	TGCGCCAGCAGCCAGGGACTAGCGGGAGGTGGGCACGAGCAGTACTTC
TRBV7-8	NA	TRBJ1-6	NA	CASSRAPESSPLHF	TGTGCCAGCAGCCGAGCCCCGGAGAGTTCACCCCTCCACTTT
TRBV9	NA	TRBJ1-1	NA	CASSVGLGGLPRDTEAFF	TGTGCCAGCAGCGTAGGATTAGGGGGGCTTCCGCGGGACACTGAAGCTTTCTTT
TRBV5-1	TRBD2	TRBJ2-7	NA	CASKGTSGSGEQYF	TGCGCCAGCAAGGGGACTAGCGGGAGTGGCGAGCAGTACTTC
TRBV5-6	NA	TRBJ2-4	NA	CASSLATLGIQYF	TGTGCCAGCAGCTTGGCCACCCTGGGCATTCAGTACTTC
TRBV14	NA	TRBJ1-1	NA	CASSPRQYTEAFF	TGTGCCAGCAGCCCTAGACAGTACACTGAAGCTTTCTTT
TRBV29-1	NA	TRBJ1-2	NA	CSAFAGGYTF	TGCAGCGCCTTTGCCGGTGGCTACACCTTC